Described below is a single T cell receptor beta chain sequence and its context. The target antigen is unknown. The CDR3 covers 14 residues. CDR1 and CDR2 (germline): SSHAT, FNYEAQ (reference sequence). J lost 7 bases, V lost 5 bases, and 4 bases had no gene match. A multiplex PCR was run with 60 Vbeta primers and 13 Jbeta primers. Assay: immunoSEQ multiplex PCR; the TCRdb copy retains only in-frame clones and omits some. The sample lists 150,000 to 200,000 clones; 70% to 90% were seen once. This sample was taken from a study of cytomegalovirus exposure and HLA in healthy donors. Broader study findings: Indistinguishable V segments, including TRBV6-2 and TRBV6-3, were excluded. Specific recognition of CMV antigens was confirmed in vitro for a few chains (all CMV-associated). Previous analysis showed most TCR beta V segments were productive about 90% or about 30% of the time.

The clonotype comes from a young woman in good health and CMV-seropositive. The V call is TRBV7-7, the J call TRBJ2-1, with 11 bases aligning to TRBD2. Sequenced input: PBMCs. This CDR3 is CASSVSGGGNEQFF. The DNA of the CDR3 is TGTGCCAGCAGCGTTAGCGGGGGGGGAAATGAGCAGTTCTTC. The complete variable domain, with remaining parts taken from reference TRBV7-7 and TRBJ2-1, reads GAGVSQSPRYKVTKRGQDVTLRCDPISSHATLYWYQQALGQGPEFLTYFNYEAQPDKSGLPSDRFSAERPEGSISTLTIQRTEQRDSAMYRCASSVSGGGNEQFFGPGTRLTVL.